What follows are 24 T cell receptor beta chains derived from one specimen sequenced in a study of T cells in Graves' hyperthyroidism and ophthalmopathy. RNA transcripts gave rise to amplified TCR beta CDR3 regions. The HTBI primer set served for first-round RT-PCR of the TCR CDR3. TCRdb re-called the multiplex PCR reads with MiXCR, one entry per CDR3 protein. This table has over 450,000 distinct CDR3 sequences, 14% appearing once. The sample was blood. The receptors originated from a woman aged 18-29 years with Graves' hyperthyroidism.

This clonotype appeared many times. This chain connects TRBV27 to TRBJ2-7; D not resolved. CDR3 length: 14 residues. Trimming left V 0 bases short and J 2 bases short, with 8 bases between. Per the germline V gene, CDR1 is MNHEY and CDR2 is SMNVEV (reference sequence). The CDR3 DNA reads TGTGCCAGCAGTTTATCTATTCTCACCTACGAGCAGTACTTC. Protein sequence: CASSLSILTYEQYF.

This clonotype occurred a few times. The chain recombines TRBV6-5 with TRBJ1-4, with TRBD1 identical over 8 bases. Germline lookup yields CDR1 MNHEY and CDR2 SVGAGI. V shed 0 bases, J shed 7 bases, and the junction held 10 bases outside the gene matches. This CDR3 region has 17 residues. The CDR3 DNA reads as TGTGCCAGCAGTTACTCGACGGTACTGGGACAGGCTGAAAAACTGTTTTTT. The encoded protein is CASSYSTVLGQAEKLFF.

J is TRBJ1-1 and V is TRBV25-1; weak D call: TRBD1 (6 bases). CDR1 is MGHDK, CDR2 SYGVNS, per germline. Trimming stripped 4 bases from V and 0 bases from J, with 12 bases between. This CDR3 is built from 15 residues. The CDR3 is CASSAPQGLNTEAFF. The CDR3 region has the DNA TGTGCCAGCAGTGCTCCACAGGGACTGAACACTGAAGCTTTCTTT.

There are a few counts of this clonotype. V usage is TRBV19 and J usage is TRBJ2-6, with TRBD1 as a possible D gene (6 bases). The V and J ends lost 7 bases and 4 bases respectively, with 11 bases between them. The CDR3 runs 14 residues. Germline CDR1 LNHDA, CDR2 SQIVND (reference sequence). CDR3 residues: CASNPGAGANVLTF. CDR3 nucleotides: TGTGCCAGTAACCCAGGGGCCGGGGCCAACGTCCTGACTTTC. Full variable domain (missing parts from reference TRBV19 and TRBJ2-6): DGGITQSPKYLFRKEGQNVTLSCEQNLNHDAMYWYRQDPGQGLRLIYYSQIVNDFQKGDIAEGYSVSREKKESFPLTVTSAQKNPTAFYLCASNPGAGANVLTFGAGSRLTVL.

This clonotype was seen only a few times. This rearrangement joins TRBV9 to TRBJ1-6, with no clear D. Looked up from germline, CDR1 is SGDLS and CDR2 is YYNGEE. The CDR3 extends over 15 amino acids. Trimming stripped 3 bases from V and 0 bases from J, with 7 bases between. This CDR3 reads CASSGRSSYNSPLHF. In nucleotides, the CDR3 is TGTGCCAGCAGCGGCAGAAGCTCCTATAATTCACCCCTCCACTTT.

As for this clonotype: The junction shows a germline mismatch at one end, possibly a read error. The chain joins TRBV28 to TRBJ2-7; the D gene could be TRBD1 or TRBD2 (5 bases each). Germline loops: CDR1 MDHEN, CDR2 SYDVKM. CDR3 length: 11 residues. This CDR3 is CASSSPQGARF. The CDR3 region has the DNA TGTGCCAGCAGCAGCCCTCAGGGAGCCCGATTC.

This clonotype appeared a few times. The chain joins TRBV13 to TRBJ1-1; D unclear. The germline gives CDR1 PRHDT, CDR2 FYEKMQ (reference sequence). CDR3 length: 17 amino acids. The V end lost 0 bases, the J end lost 4 bases, and 18 bases lay between the germline ends. The CDR3: CASSLGPRRGRSTEAFF. CDR3 coding DNA: TGTGCCAGCAGCTTAGGACCTCGCCGGGGTAGGTCCACTGAAGCTTTCTTT.

This clonotype was seen many times. The chain couples TRBV19 to TRBJ2-3; maybe TRBD2 (7 bases). Per the germline V gene, CDR1 is LNHDA and CDR2 is SQIVND (reference sequence). The V end lost 4 bases, the J end lost 3 bases, and 17 bases lay between the germline ends. The CDR3 loop spans 16 amino acids. CDR3 sequence (DNA): TGTGCCAGTAGTACCCCTAGGGGGGAGGGGACAGATACGCAGTATTTT. It encodes CASSTPRGEGTDTQYF. Full variable domain (rest looked up from reference TRBV19 and TRBJ2-3): DGGITQSPKYLFRKEGQNVTLSCEQNLNHDAMYWYRQDPGQGLRLIYYSQIVNDFQKGDIAEGYSVSREKKESFPLTVTSAQKNPTAFYLCASSTPRGEGTDTQYFGPGTRLTVL.

This clonotype was recorded at least ten times. V gene TRBV12-3 or TRBV12-4 combines with J gene TRBJ1-1; D is undetermined. CDR3 length equals 14 residues. The V end lost 2 bases, the J end lost 1 base, and 8 bases lay between the germline ends. The DNA of the CDR3 is TGTGCCAGCAGTTTATTGGTGGGGAACACTGAAGCTTTCTTT. Its translation is CASSLLVGNTEAFF.

The rearrangement uses TRBV9 and TRBJ2-1; 8 bases are shared with TRBD1. The CDR3 contains 16 residues. Germline CDR1 SGDLS, CDR2 YYNGEE. With 4 bases clipped from V and 4 bases from J, the junction kept 10 bases outside the gene matches. CDR3 nucleotide sequence: TGTGCCAGCAGCCCGCAGACAGGGGAAGGGTACAATGAGCAGTTCTTC. It specifies CASSPQTGEGYNEQFF.

The V gene is TRBV10-2, the J gene TRBJ1-3; D may be TRBD1 (5 bases). Trimming took off 3 bases at V and 3 bases at J, with 12 bases between the two ends. The germline V gene has CDR1 WSHSY and CDR2 SAAADI. This CDR3 is 15 amino acids long. The CDR3 region has the DNA TGCGCCAGCAGTGAAAATACAGGTTATGGAAACACCATATATTTT. Translation gives CASSENTGYGNTIYF.

Comment on this clonotype: This may come from a read error, since a much larger clone is one base off. The chain employs TRBV7-3 and TRBJ2-5; 11 nucleotides agree with TRBD2. Germline lookup yields CDR1 SGHTA and CDR2 FQGTGA. Trimming removed 10 bases from V and 4 bases from J; junction bases left unmatched: 11. The CDR3 spans 15 residues. The CDR3 DNA reads TGTGCCACCTCAGTAGCGGGAGGGCAAGGAGAGACCCAGTACTTC. It specifies CATSVAGGQGETQYF. The full variable domain, with the rest looked up from reference TRBV7-3 and TRBJ2-5, is GAGVSQTPSNKVTEKGKYVELRCDPISGHTALYWYRQSLGQGPEFLIYFQGTGAADDSGLPNDRFFAVRPEGSVSTLKIQRTERGDSAVYLCATSVAGGQGETQYFGPGTRLLVL.

In this sample, this clonotype turned up many times. The chain is built from TRBV7-9 and TRBJ1-1; the D gene is possibly TRBD1 (6 bases). There are 17 residues in the CDR3. CDR1 SEHNR and CDR2 FQNEAQ come from the germline V gene (reference sequence). With 1 base removed from V and 3 bases from J, the gap between germline ends came to 18 bases. In DNA form, the CDR3 reads TGTGCCAGCAGCTTAGGAGTGGGGGGCCGTGAGGACACTGAAGCTTTCTTT. Translation gives CASSLGVGGREDTEAFF.

This clonotype was detected ten times or more. This chain uses TRBV5-5 with TRBJ2-4; D gene ambiguous. Trimming left V 1 base short and J 5 bases short, with 7 bases between. CDR3 length: 13 amino acids. Germline V gives CDR1 SGHKS, CDR2 YYEKEE (reference sequence). The CDR3 region is CASSLRVQNIQYF. In nucleotides, the CDR3 is TGTGCCAGCAGCTTGAGAGTCCAAAACATTCAGTACTTC.

V usage is TRBV7-7 and J usage is TRBJ2-1; 9 bases align to TRBD2. V lost 5 bases to trimming and J lost 4 bases; unmatched junction nucleotides: 6. Per germline, CDR1 SSHAT and CDR2 FNYEAQ (reference sequence). CDR3 length equals 15 residues. CDR3 nucleotides: TGTGCCAGCAGCCCCGGGACTAGCCTATACAATGAGCAGTTCTTC. It yields the protein CASSPGTSLYNEQFF. The whole variable domain, remainder taken from reference TRBV7-7 and TRBJ2-1, is GAGVSQSPRYKVTKRGQDVTLRCDPISSHATLYWYQQALGQGPEFLTYFNYEAQPDKSGLPSDRFSAERPEGSISTLTIQRTEQRDSAMYRCASSPGTSLYNEQFFGPGTRLTVL.

This clonotype was seen at least ten times. This chain joins TRBV2 and TRBJ2-3; D unresolved. Germline V gene lookup returns CDR1 SNHLY and CDR2 FYNNEI. The CDR3 runs to 14 residues. The V end was cut by 0 bases, the J end by 9 bases, with 13 bases between. Here the CDR3 reads CASSEALKKATQYF. In nucleotides, the CDR3 is TGTGCCAGCAGTGAAGCGCTTAAGAAAGCGACGCAGTATTTT.

In this sample, this clonotype turned up a few times. The chain combines TRBV7-9 with TRBJ1-2; a weak D match, TRBD1 (5 bases). Germline CDR1 reads SEHNR; CDR2 reads FQNEAQ (reference sequence). This CDR3 has 13 residues. V gave up 9 bases and J gave up 4 bases, with 15 bases separating them. CDR3 protein: CASAAGKSYGYTF. The CDR3 DNA is TGTGCCAGTGCAGCAGGGAAGTCCTATGGCTACACCTTC.

This clonotype was detected many times. V is TRBV27 and J is TRBJ2-1, with D tentatively TRBD2 (6 bases). V was trimmed by 7 bases and J by 6 bases, leaving 16 bases between them. Germline V gives CDR1 MNHEY, CDR2 SMNVEV (reference sequence). This CDR3 has 14 residues. CDR3 residues: CASTLTGLLNEQFF. As DNA, the CDR3 is TGTGCCAGCACACTGACGGGACTCCTCAATGAGCAGTTCTTC.

The chain recombines TRBV6-2 or TRBV6-3 with TRBJ1-6; D may be TRBD1 (5 bases). The CDR3 covers 14 residues. Trimming cost V 0 bases and J 10 bases, with 10 bases left between them. CDR1 MNHEY and CDR2 SVGEGT come from the germline V gene. The CDR3 sequence is CASSYSGQQSPLHF. In DNA form, the CDR3 reads TGTGCCAGCAGTTACTCAGGACAACAATCACCCCTCCACTTT.

This chain connects TRBV10-3 to TRBJ2-3, with D uncertain. The CDR3 length is 13 residues. Germline V gives CDR1 ENHRY, CDR2 SYGVKD. The V gene lost 8 bases and the J gene lost 1 base, with 10 bases spanning the gap. CDR3 loop: CAIRAGRTDTQYF. Here the CDR3 DNA reads TGTGCCATCCGGGCAGGTCGCACAGATACGCAGTATTTT.

There are a few counts of this clonotype. V and J are TRBV5-5 and TRBJ1-2; D gene unclear. Trimming shortened V by 0 bases and J by 2 bases, and 14 bases separated the two germline ends. Per the germline V gene, CDR1 is SGHKS and CDR2 is YYEKEE (reference sequence). This CDR3 has 16 residues. The CDR3 nucleotides read TGTGCCAGCAGCTTGGCCCCTGGTGCTAAGAACTATGGCTACACCTTC. Amino acid sequence: CASSLAPGAKNYGYTF.

This clonotype has a count of ten or more. V is TRBV7-2 and J is TRBJ2-7, with TRBD2 matching 8 bases. V was pared by 3 bases and J by 4 bases, with 8 bases of the junction left unmatched. Germline-derived CDR1 and CDR2 are SGHTA and FQGNSA. The CDR3 runs to 15 residues. The CDR3 loop is CASSFSSGSGYEQYV. CDR3 nucleotides: TGTGCCAGCAGCTTCTCAAGCGGGAGTGGGTACGAGCAGTACGTC.

This clonotype was detected many times. The chain links TRBV24-1 to TRBJ2-5, with a tentative D call TRBD1 (6 bases). This CDR3 comprises 15 residues. Germline-derived CDR1 and CDR2 are KGHDR and SFDVKD. Between the trimmed V and J ends, which lost 1 base and 4 bases, there was a span of 12 bases. As DNA, the CDR3 is TGTGCCACCAGTGATTTTGGCAGGGGATCAGAGACCCAGTACTTC. It encodes CATSDFGRGSETQYF.

The V and J genes are TRBV12-3 or TRBV12-4 and TRBJ2-5; 10 bases map to TRBD2. The CDR3 totals 19 residues. J gave up 3 bases and V 7 bases, and 20 bases lay outside the gene matches. CDR3 residues: CASTGRLAGAGGWEETQYF. In nucleotides, the CDR3 is TGTGCCAGCACCGGTAGGCTAGCGGGAGCAGGGGGATGGGAAGAGACCCAGTACTTC.